This entry is about one T cell receptor (beta chain). This sample is drawn from a study of blood T cell repertoires in COVID-19. Study-wide context: Specimens from acute and convalescent COVID-19 originated in the United States, Italy and Spain. From T cells, B-cell-depleted T cells, or PBMCs came the material, which was cDNA or gDNA.

Authors' data handling: Reference gene primers were amplified, and this amplification served to estimate nucleated cell counts. Profiled with immunoSEQ multiplex PCR; TCRdb holds only in-frame clones, not every one. V, J and clone size were drawn from that table, and D and trimming were deduced from the DNA. The sample comprises more than 300,000 clones, around nine tenths of which are singletons, and roughly 3% rests with the top ten. The CDR3 totals 11 residues. CDR1 MNHNY and CDR2 SVGAGI come from the germline V gene (reference sequence). The V and J ends lost 5 bases and 5 bases respectively, with 4 bases between them.

The origin of this receptor is a woman aged 18-29 years who had recovered from COVID-19. The sample comprised peripheral blood. The chain employs TRBV6-6 and TRBJ2-1, with unresolved D. In nucleotides, the CDR3 is TGTGCCAGCAGTACTAACAATGAGCAGTTCTTC. Translated, it gives CASSTNNEQFF.